The present entry profiles one TCR beta chain with its context. No antigen is known for it. The PCR made use of 60 Vbeta and 13 Jbeta primers. TCRdb keeps only in-frame clones here, not all; method: immunoSEQ multiplex PCR. Among over 150,000 clones listed, approximately 69% were seen once. These data belong to a study of cytomegalovirus exposure and HLA in healthy donors. Findings of the study overall: Researchers had no immune exposure information except CMV serostatus available.

The CDR3 is 14 residues long. In germline, CDR1 is SGHTS, CDR2 YDEGEE. Trimming took 1 base from V and 3 from J; bases not matched to a gene: 4. Sequenced sample: PBMCs. The chain uses TRBV5-8 and TRBJ2-7, with TRBD1 matching 7 bases. The clonotype was recovered from a man aged 25-45 years in good health and CMV-seronegative. In nucleotides, the CDR3 is TGTGCCAGCAGCTTGTTCCACAGGGGCTACGAGCAGTACTTC. The encoded protein is CASSLFHRGYEQYF.